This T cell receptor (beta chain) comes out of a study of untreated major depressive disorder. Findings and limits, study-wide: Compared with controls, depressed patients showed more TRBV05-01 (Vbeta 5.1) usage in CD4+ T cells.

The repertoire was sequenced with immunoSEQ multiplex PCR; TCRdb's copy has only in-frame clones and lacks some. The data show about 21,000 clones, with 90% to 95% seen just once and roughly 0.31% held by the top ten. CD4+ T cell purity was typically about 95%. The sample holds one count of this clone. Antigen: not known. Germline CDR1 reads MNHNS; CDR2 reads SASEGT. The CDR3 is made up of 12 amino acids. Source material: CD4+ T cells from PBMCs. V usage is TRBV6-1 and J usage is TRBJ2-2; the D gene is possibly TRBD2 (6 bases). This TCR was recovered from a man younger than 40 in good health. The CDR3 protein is CAGGRNTGELFF. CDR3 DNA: TGTGCGGGAGGTCGGAACACCGGGGAGCTGTTTTTT.